This T cell receptor (beta chain) was recorded in a study of cytomegalovirus exposure and HLA in healthy donors. The V gene lost 4 bases and the J gene lost 2 bases, with 8 bases spanning the gap. CDR1 MNHEY and CDR2 SMNVEV come from the germline V gene (reference sequence). CDR3 length: 13 residues. The PCR made use of 60 Vbeta and 13 Jbeta primers. Clones were sequenced by immunoSEQ multiplex PCR, and TCRdb holds only the in-frame ones, with some missing. The sample records fewer than 200,000 clones, about nine tenths being singletons. Sequenced input: PBMCs. V and J are TRBV27 and TRBJ1-1; no reliable D call. This sequence originates from a boy aged 2 to 10 in good health and CMV-seronegative. CDR3 DNA: TGTGCCAGCAGTTCCGGGATCAACACTGAAGCTTTCTTT. Its translation: CASSSGINTEAFF.